This TCR beta chain was recorded in a study of T cells after yellow fever vaccination. Regarding the study as a whole: Once the booster was given, most primary-vaccination clones reappeared, at about 95% for CD4 and roughly 91% for CD8.

The sample holds a few counts of this clonotype. Its antigen is unknown. TCRdb re-called the 5' RACE reads with MiXCR, one entry per CDR3 protein. The data show tens of thousands of distinct CDR3 sequences, approximately 6.5% seen once. With 2 bases removed from V and 4 bases from J, the gap between germline ends came to 18 bases. CDR3 length equals 17 residues. Germline assignment: CDR1 MNHEY and CDR2 SVGAGI. The TCR originated in a man aged 18-30 years who received the YFV17D yellow fever vaccine. The sequencing here drew on CD8+ T cells sorted from PBMCs, taken more than 4 days after the first yellow fever vaccination. This chain connects TRBV6-5 to TRBJ2-1; possibly TRBD1 or TRBD2 for D (7 bases each). The CDR3 DNA follows: TGTGCCAGCAGTTACCCTATGACAGGGAGGGTTTACAATGAGCAGTTCTTC. Protein product: CASSYPMTGRVYNEQFF.